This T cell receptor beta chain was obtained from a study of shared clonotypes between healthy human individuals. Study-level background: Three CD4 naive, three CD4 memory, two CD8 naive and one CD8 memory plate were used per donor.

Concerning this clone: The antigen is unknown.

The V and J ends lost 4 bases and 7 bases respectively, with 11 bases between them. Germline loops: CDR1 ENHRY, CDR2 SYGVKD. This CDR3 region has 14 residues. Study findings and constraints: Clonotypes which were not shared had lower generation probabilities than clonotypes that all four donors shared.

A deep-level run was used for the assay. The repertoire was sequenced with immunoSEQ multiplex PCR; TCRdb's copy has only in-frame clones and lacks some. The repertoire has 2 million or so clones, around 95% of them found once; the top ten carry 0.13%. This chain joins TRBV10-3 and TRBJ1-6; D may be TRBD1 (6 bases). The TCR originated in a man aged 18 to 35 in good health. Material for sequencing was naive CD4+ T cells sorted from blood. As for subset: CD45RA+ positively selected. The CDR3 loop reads CAISGQESNSPLHF. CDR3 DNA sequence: TGTGCCATCAGTGGACAGGAGTCAAATTCACCCCTCCACTTT.